The source of this TCR beta chain is a study of CD8 T cells in ankylosing spondylitis (dated by TCRdb to about 2017). For the wider study: The study set out to find disease-linked TCR variants by profiling T cell receptor beta repertoires in ankylosing spondylitis patients and healthy donors. Peripheral blood was sampled, and synovial fluid was also collected from ankylosing spondylitis patients. The whole study cohort included over a hundred healthy donors and 25 ankylosing spondylitis patients. What the work shows at the level of the full study, not this receptor alone: The disease-linked clones were reported as significantly enriched in matched synovial fluid samples from ankylosing spondylitis patients. Blood from ankylosing spondylitis patients appeared to be characterized by a TCR beta motif composed of several highly homologous amino acid variants. Some TCR beta motif variants had previously been reported in synovial fluid and blood of reactive arthritis patients, which suggested common disease-initiation mechanisms. The disease-linked clones had a CD8+ phenotype and were found at relatively low frequencies in peripheral blood.

This clonotype was seen many times. No cognate antigen has been identified for it. No qualities accompany the bases; no much larger clone lies one base away. Sequencing instrument: Illumina HiSeq 2500. Quantitative 5'-RACE with molecular barcodes was used to prepare TCR beta libraries. The paper's data handling went like this. Disease-linked TCR variants were identified with a new computational method built on a probabilistic model of VDJ rearrangement. TCRdb ran its own pipeline on the public reads, namely fastp trimming at Q25 and MiXCR clone calling, and kept in-frame beta chains. Rows matching on CDR3 protein sequence are summarized as one entry with the most common DNA and genes. The V and J calls were not made by the authors but by TCRdb's processing. The sample includes roughly 700,000 distinct CDR3 sequences, with about 20% observed a single time. The ten largest clones capture about 20% of the sample.

The sequencing input was blood, either unsorted or a sorted T cell fraction (not recorded which). The clonotype originates from a male donor with ankylosing spondylitis.

CDR3 reads: CASWDSASQPQHF. The DNA reads TGTGCCAGCTGGGACAGTGCAAGTCAGCCCCAGCATTTT. Here the chain combines TRBV12-3 or TRBV12-4 and TRBJ1-5, with TRBD1 matching 7 junction bases. The CDR3 spans 13 residues, from the cysteine through the phenylalanine. Here the CDR3 DNA is all that survives: 39 bases in frame from base 1. At the junction V is shortened by 8 bases and J by 6 bases; bases outside the gene matches: 7.